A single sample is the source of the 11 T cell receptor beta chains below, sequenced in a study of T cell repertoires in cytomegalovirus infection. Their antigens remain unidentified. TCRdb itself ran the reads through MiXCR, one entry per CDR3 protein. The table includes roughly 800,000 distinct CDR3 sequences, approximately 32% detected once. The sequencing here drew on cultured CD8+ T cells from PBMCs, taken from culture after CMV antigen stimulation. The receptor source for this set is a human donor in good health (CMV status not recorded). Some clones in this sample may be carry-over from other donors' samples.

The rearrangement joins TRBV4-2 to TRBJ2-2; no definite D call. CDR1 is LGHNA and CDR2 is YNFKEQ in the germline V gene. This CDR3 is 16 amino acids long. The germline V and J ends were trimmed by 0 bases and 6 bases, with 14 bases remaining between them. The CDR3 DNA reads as TGTGCCAGCAGCCAAGAGGCAGCTCCGTTGGCCGGGGAGCTGTTTTTT. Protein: CASSQEAAPLAGELFF.

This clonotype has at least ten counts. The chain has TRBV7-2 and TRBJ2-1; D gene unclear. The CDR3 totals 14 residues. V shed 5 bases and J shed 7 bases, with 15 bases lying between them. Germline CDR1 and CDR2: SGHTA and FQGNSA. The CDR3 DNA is TGTGCCAGCAGCCTCGCCGGCCTGGGGAATGAGCAGTTCTTC. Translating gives CASSLAGLGNEQFF.

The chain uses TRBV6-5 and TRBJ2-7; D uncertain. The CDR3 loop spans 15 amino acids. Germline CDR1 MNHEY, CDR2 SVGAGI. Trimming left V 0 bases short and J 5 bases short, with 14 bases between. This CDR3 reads CASSYSNRIFDEQYV. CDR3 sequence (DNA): TGTGCCAGCAGTTACTCGAATCGGATTTTCGACGAGCAGTACGTC.

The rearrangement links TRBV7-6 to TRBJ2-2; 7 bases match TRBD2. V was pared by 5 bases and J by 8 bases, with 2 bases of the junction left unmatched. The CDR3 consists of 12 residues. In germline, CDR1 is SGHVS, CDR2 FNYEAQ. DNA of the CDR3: TGTGCCAGCAGCCCCGGGAGGGGGGAGCTGTTTTTT. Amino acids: CASSPGRGELFF.

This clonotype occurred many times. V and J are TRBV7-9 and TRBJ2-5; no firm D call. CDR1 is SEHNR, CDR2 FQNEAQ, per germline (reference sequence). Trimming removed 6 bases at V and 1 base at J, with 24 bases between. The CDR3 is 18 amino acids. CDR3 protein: CASSPGLDSIWPQETQYF. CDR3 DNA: TGTGCCAGCAGTCCCGGGCTGGATAGTATATGGCCCCAAGAGACCCAGTACTTC.

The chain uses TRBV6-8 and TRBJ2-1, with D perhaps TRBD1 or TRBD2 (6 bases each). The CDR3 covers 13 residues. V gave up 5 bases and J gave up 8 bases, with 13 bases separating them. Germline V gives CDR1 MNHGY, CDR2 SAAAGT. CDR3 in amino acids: CASSPGDWYEQFF. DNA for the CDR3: TGTGCCAGCAGTCCAGGGGACTGGTATGAGCAGTTCTTC.

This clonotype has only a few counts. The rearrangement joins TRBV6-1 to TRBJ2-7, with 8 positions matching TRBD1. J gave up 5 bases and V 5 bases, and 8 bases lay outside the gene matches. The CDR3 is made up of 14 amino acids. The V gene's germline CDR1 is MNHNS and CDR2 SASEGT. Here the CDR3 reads CASSSRTGFNEQYF. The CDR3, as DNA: TGTGCCAGCAGTTCCCGGACAGGGTTTAACGAGCAGTACTTC.

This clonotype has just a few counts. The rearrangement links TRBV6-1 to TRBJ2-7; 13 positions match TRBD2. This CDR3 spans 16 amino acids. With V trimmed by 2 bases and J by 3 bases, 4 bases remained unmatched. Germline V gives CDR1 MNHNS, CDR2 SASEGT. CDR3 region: CASSELTSGGFYEQYV. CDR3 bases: TGTGCCAGCAGTGAACTGACTAGCGGGGGGTTCTACGAGCAGTACGTC.

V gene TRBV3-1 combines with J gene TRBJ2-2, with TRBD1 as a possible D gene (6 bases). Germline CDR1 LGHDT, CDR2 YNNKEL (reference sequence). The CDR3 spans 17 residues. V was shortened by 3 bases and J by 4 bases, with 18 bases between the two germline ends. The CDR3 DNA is TGTGCCAGCAGCCATAACAGGGTGCAGCTAACCACCGGGGAGCTGTTTTTT. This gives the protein CASSHNRVQLTTGELFF.

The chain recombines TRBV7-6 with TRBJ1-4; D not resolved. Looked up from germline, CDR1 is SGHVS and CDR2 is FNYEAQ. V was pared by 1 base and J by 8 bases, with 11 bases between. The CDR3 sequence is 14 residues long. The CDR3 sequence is CASSLGGQAEKLFF. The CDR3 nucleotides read TGTGCCAGCAGCTTAGGAGGCCAGGCAGAAAAACTGTTTTTT. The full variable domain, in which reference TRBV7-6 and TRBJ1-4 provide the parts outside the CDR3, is GAGVSQSPRYKVTKRGQDVALRCDPISGHVSLYWYRQALGQGPEFLTYFNYEAQQDKSGLPNDRFSAERPEGSISTLTIQRTEQRDSAMYRCASSLGGQAEKLFFGSGTQLSVL.

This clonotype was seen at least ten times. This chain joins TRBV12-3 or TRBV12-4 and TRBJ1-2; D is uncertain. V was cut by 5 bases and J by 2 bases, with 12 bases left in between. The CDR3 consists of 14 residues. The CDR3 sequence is CASSPAPPNYGYTF. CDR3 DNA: TGTGCCAGCAGTCCAGCTCCCCCAAACTATGGCTACACCTTC.